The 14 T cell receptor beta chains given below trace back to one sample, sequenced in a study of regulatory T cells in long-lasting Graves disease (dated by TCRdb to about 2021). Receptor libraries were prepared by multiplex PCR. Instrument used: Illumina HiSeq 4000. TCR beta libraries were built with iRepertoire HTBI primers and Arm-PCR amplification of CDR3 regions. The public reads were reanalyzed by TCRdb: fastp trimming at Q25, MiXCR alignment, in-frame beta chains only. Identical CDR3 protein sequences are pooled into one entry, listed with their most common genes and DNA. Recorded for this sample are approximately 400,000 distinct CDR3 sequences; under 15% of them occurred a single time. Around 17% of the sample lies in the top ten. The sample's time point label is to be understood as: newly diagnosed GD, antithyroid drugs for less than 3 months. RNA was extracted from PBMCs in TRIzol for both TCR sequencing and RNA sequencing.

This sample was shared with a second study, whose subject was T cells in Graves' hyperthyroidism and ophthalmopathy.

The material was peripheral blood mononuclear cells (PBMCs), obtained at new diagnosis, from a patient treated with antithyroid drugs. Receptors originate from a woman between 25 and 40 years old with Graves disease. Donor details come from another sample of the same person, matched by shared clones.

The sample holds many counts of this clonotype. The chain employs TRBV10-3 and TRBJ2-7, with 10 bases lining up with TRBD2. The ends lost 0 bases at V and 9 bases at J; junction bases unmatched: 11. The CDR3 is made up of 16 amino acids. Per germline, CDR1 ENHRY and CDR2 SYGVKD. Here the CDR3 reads CAISESSGRAGRGQYF. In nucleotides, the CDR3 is TGTGCCATCAGTGAGTCAAGCGGGAGGGCCGGACGTGGGCAGTACTTC.

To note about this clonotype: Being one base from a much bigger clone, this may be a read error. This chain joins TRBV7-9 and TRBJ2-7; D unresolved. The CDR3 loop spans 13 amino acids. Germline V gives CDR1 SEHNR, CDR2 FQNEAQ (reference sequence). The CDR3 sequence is CASSSANSYVQYF. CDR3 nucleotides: TGTGCCAGCAGCTCTGCAAACTCCTACGTGCAGTACTTC.

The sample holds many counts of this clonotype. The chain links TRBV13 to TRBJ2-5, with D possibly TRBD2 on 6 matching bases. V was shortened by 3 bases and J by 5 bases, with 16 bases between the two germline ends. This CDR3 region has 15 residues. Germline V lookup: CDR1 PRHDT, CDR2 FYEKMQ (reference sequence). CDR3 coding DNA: TGTGCCAGCAGCTTCCCCGTAGCGGCGGGGGAGACCCAGTACTTC. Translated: CASSFPVAAGETQYF.

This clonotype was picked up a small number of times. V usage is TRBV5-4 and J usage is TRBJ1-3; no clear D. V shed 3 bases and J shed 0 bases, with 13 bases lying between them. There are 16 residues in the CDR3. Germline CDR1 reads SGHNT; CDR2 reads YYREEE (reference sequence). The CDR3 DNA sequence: TGTGCCAGCAGCTGGTACCGGGCCAGCTCTGGAAACACCATATATTTT. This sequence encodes CASSWYRASSGNTIYF.

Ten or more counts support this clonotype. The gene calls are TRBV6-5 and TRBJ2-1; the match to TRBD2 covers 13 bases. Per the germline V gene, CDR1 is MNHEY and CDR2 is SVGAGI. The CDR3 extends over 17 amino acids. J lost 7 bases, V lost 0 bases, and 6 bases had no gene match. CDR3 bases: TGTGCCAGCAGTTACTCGAAGACGGGACTAGCGGGAAATGAGCAGTTCTTC. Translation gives CASSYSKTGLAGNEQFF.

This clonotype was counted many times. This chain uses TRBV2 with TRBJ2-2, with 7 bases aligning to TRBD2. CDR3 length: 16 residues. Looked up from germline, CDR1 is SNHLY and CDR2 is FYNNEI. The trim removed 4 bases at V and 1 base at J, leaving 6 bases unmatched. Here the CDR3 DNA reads TGTGCCAGCAGTGTGGCTAGCGGACTGAACACCGGGGAGCTGTTTTTT. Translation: CASSVASGLNTGELFF.

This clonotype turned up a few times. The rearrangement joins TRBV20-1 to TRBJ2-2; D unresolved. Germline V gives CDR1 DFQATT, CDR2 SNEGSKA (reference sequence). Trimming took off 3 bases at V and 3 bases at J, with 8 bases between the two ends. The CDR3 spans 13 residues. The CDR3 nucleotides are TGCAGTGCTAGTTCATCGTACACCGGGGAGCTGTTTTTT. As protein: CSASSSYTGELFF.

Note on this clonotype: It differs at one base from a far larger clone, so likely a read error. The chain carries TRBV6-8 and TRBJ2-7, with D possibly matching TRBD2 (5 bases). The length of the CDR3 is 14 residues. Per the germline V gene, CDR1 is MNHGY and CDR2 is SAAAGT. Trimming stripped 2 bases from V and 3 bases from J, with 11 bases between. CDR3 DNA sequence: TGTGCCAGCAGTTACGACGGGATGATCTACGAGCAGTACTTC. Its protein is CASSYDGMIYEQYF.

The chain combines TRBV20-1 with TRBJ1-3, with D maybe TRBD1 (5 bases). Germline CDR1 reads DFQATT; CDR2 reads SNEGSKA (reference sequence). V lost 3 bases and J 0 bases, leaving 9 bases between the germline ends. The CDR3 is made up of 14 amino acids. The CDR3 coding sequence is TGCAGTGCTAGTGTAGGGGCCTCTGGAAACACCATATATTTT. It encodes CSASVGASGNTIYF.

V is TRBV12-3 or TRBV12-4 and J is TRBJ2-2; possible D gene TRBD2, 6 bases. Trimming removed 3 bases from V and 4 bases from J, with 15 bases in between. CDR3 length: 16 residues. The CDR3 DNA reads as TGTGCCAGCAGTTTCATTACGGGAGTGGCCACCGGGGAGCTGTTTTTT. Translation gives CASSFITGVATGELFF.

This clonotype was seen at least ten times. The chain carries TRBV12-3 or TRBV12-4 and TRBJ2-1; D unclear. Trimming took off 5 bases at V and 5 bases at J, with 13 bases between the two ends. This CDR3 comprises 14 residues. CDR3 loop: CASSLWTDNNEQFF. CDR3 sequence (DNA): TGTGCCAGCAGTCTTTGGACGGATAACAATGAGCAGTTCTTC.

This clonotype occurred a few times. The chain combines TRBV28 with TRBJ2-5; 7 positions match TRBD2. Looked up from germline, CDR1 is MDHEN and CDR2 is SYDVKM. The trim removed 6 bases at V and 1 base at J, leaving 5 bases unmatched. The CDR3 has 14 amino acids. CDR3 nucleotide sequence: TGTGCCAGCAGGGGGGGGGGGGGCCAAGAGACCCAGTACTTC. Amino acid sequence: CASRGGGGQETQYF.

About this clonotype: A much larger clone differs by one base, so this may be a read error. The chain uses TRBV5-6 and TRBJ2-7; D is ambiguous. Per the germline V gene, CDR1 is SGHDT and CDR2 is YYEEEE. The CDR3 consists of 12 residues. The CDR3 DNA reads TGTGCCGGCAGCTTGGGTTTGCCGGAGCAGTACTTC. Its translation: CAGSLGLPEQYF. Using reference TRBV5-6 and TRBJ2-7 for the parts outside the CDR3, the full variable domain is DAGVTQSPTHLIKTRGQQVTLRCSPKSGHDTVSWYQQALGQGPQFIFQYYEEEERQRGNFPDRFSGHQFPNYSSELNVNALLLGDSALYLCAGSLGLPEQYFGPGTRLTVT.

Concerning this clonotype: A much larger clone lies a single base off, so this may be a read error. The chain's CDR3 is CASSLADRGYGYTF. Here the CDR3 DNA reads TGCGCCAGCAGCTTGGCAGACAGAGGCTATGGCTACACCTTC. The rearrangement links TRBV5-1 to TRBJ1-2; tentatively, D is TRBD1 (5 bases). The CDR3 totals 14 residues. Trimming removed 0 bases from V and 4 bases from J, with 10 bases in between. Germline loops: CDR1 SGHRS, CDR2 YFSETQ.